This T cell receptor beta chain was identified in a study of blood T cells in healthy people across ages. Study results and limitations: A roughly linear fall in TCR beta diversity per million T cells was seen with increasing age.

The CDR3 spans 15 residues. The germline gives CDR1 SGHTA, CDR2 FQGNSA. Trimming cost V 5 bases and J 5 bases, with 18 bases left between them. PBMCs numbering at least 6 million were isolated per sample. Note on this clonotype: Its antigen is as yet unknown.

Through a sample-barcoded 5' primer and a J-beta primer mix, a second PCR was run for roughly 6 to 12 cycles. Every single cDNA molecule received a tag from a template-switch adaptor with 12 random nucleotides. Via MiXCR, TCRdb re-called the 5' RACE reads, giving one row per CDR3 protein. The data show fewer than 1,000,000 distinct CDR3 sequences, under 55% seen once. This rearrangement joins TRBV7-2 to TRBJ2-5, with D tentatively TRBD1 or TRBD2 (6 bases each). The TCR sequence derives from a man aged 60 to 69 in good health. Sequencing was performed on blood. CDR3 in DNA: TGTGCCAGCAGCCCGCTGGGGGGCCGGTGGGAGACCCAGTACTTC. Translating it yields CASSPLGGRWETQYF. Combining the CDR3 with reference TRBV7-2 and TRBJ2-5 gives the whole variable domain GAGVSQSPSNKVTEKGKDVELRCDPISGHTALYWYRQSLGQGLEFLIYFQGNSAPDKSGLPSDRFSAERTGGSVSTLTIQRTQQEDSAVYLCASSPLGGRWETQYFGPGTRLLVL.